These 16 T cell receptor beta chains were all obtained from the same sample, sequenced in a study of shared clonotypes between healthy human individuals. The repertoire was sequenced with immunoSEQ multiplex PCR; TCRdb's copy has only in-frame clones and lacks some. This sample carries about 1.1 million clones, around three quarters of them seen once, and the ten largest clones take 0.6% to 0.7%. The sequenced sample consisted of memory CD4+ T cells from PBMCs. Subset described: CD45RA-negative fraction. Receptors originate from a man younger than 35 in good health. Some clones in this sample may be carry-over from other donors' samples.

The chain links TRBV18 to TRBJ2-1; D may be TRBD1 (6 bases). Trimming took off 0 bases at V and 6 bases at J, with 18 bases between the two ends. The CDR3 totals 17 residues. CDR1 and CDR2 from the germline V gene are KGHSH and LQKENI. The CDR3 nucleotides read TGTGCCAGCTCACCACCGACGGCAGGGGCTCCGGGCAATGAGCAGTTCTTC. Its translation: CASSPPTAGAPGNEQFF.

The chain employs TRBV28 and TRBJ1-4; D is perhaps TRBD1 (5 bases). The V end lost 3 bases, the J end lost 8 bases, and 7 bases lay between the germline ends. Germline V gene data show CDR1 as MDHEN and CDR2 as SYDVKM. The CDR3 loop spans 12 amino acids. The CDR3 region is CASSLKGEKLFF. The DNA of the CDR3 is TGTGCCAGCAGTTTGAAGGGGGAAAAACTGTTTTTT.

This chain connects TRBV7-9 to TRBJ1-5, with D perhaps TRBD1 (6 bases). V shed 5 bases and J shed 11 bases, with 13 bases lying between them. Per the germline V gene, CDR1 is SEHNR and CDR2 is FQNEAQ (reference sequence). The CDR3 length is 12 residues. CDR3 DNA sequence: TGTGCCAGCAGCCGGGGGGCCACGGCCCAGCATTTT. Its translation is CASSRGATAQHF.

The gene calls are TRBV6-1 and TRBJ1-3; TRBD1 aligns across 7 bases. Germline V CDR1 and CDR2: MNHNS, SASEGT. The CDR3 has 15 amino acids. The trim removed 10 bases at V and 0 bases at J, leaving 9 bases unmatched. The CDR3 loop reads CATRTGHFSGNTIYF. CDR3 sequence (DNA): TGTGCCACACGGACAGGCCATTTCTCTGGAAACACCATATATTTT.

The V call is TRBV29-1, the J call TRBJ2-5; TRBD2 agrees at 11 bases. CDR3 length: 12 residues. The germline gives CDR1 SQVTM, CDR2 ANQGSEA. V trimming: 7 bases; J trimming: 13 bases; junction bases outside the gene matches: 11. CDR3 DNA: TGCAGCGCCCGCGGGCTAGCGGGGGGCGGGTACTTC. Translating gives CSARGLAGGGYF.

This chain links TRBV27 with TRBJ1-1, with a weak D call TRBD1 (6 bases). Germline assignment: CDR1 MNHEY and CDR2 SMNVEV (reference sequence). The CDR3 is made up of 16 amino acids. The ends were cut back, 6 bases at V and 0 bases at J, with 17 bases in the middle. The CDR3 DNA reads TGTGCCAGCAGATTGTCGACAGGATTCATGAACACTGAAGCTTTCTTT. It is translated as CASRLSTGFMNTEAFF.

CDR3 region: CASSQEHFTNYGYTF. DNA for the CDR3: TGCGCCAGCAGCCAAGAACATTTTACTAACTATGGCTACACCTTC. The rearrangement uses TRBV4-3 and TRBJ1-2; D gene unclear. Germline CDR1 reads LGHNA; CDR2 reads YSLEER. The CDR3 covers 15 residues. With 0 bases removed from V and 0 bases from J, the gap between germline ends came to 8 bases.

The chain couples TRBV19 to TRBJ1-1, with D unresolved. V was cut by 4 bases and J by 3 bases, with 9 bases left in between. Germline CDR1 is LNHDA and CDR2 is SQIVND (reference sequence). The CDR3 runs 13 residues. CDR3 sequence (DNA): TGTGCCAGTAGTACTCAACGGGACACTGAAGCTTTCTTT. Protein product: CASSTQRDTEAFF.

The V call is TRBV5-6, the J call TRBJ1-2, with D perhaps TRBD1 (5 bases). Trimming removed 0 bases from V and 6 bases from J, with 9 bases in between. The CDR3 contains 13 residues. Germline V gives CDR1 SGHDT, CDR2 YYEEEE. The CDR3 nucleotides are TGTGCCAGCAGCTTGGAAGGGGCGCATGGCTACACCTTC. The encoded protein is CASSLEGAHGYTF.

Details on this clone: Given a far larger clone just one base away, this is likely a sequencing read error. The CDR3 region has the DNA TGCAGCGAGTCCTCAAACTATTGCTACACCTTC. Translation gives CSESSNYCYTF. The J gene is TRBJ1-2, the V gene TRBV29-1; D call uncertain. The CDR3 has 11 residues. Germline V gene sequence: CDR1 SQVTM, CDR2 ANQGSEA. The full variable domain, with the rest looked up from reference TRBV29-1 and TRBJ1-2, is SAVISQKPSRDICQRGTSLTIQCQVDSQVTMMFWYRQQPGQSLTLIATANQGSEATYESGFVIDKFPISRPNLTFSTLTVSNMSPEDSSIYLCSESSNYCYTFGSGTRLTVV.

Turning to this clone: The sample has other DNA sequences that encode this CDR3 too. The chain uses TRBV7-3 and TRBJ2-7; 7 bases are shared with TRBD1. The germline gives CDR1 SGHTA, CDR2 FQGTGA. This CDR3 contains 14 residues. V trimming: 2 bases; J trimming: 2 bases; junction bases outside the gene matches: 3. The CDR3 spells CASSLGQGAYEQYF. DNA for the CDR3: TGTGCCAGCAGCTTAGGGCAGGGGGCCTACGAGCAGTACTTC.

The CDR3 loop is CASSLGGREVNEFF. The CDR3 nucleotides read TGCGCCAGCAGCTTGGGGGGCCGGGAGGTAAATGAGTTCTTC. V and J are TRBV5-1 and TRBJ2-1, with TRBD2 identical over 7 bases. Germline CDR1 SGHRS, CDR2 YFSETQ. The V segment lost 0 bases and the J segment 14 bases; nucleotides outside the gene matches: 11. This CDR3 spans 14 amino acids. The full variable domain, rest sourced from reference TRBV5-1 and TRBJ2-1, is KAGVTQTPRYLIKTRGQQVTLSCSPISGHRSVSWYQQTPGQGLQFLFEYFSETQRNKGNFPGRFSGRQFSNSRSEMNVSTLELGDSALYLCASSLGGREVNEFFGPGTRLTVL.

V and J are TRBV7-3 and TRBJ2-3, with 8 positions matching TRBD1. The germline gives CDR1 SGHTA, CDR2 FQGTGA. This CDR3 contains 17 residues. Trimming cost V 5 bases and J 6 bases; bases outside gene matches: 16. The CDR3 bases are TGTGCCAGCAGCCTAAATAGTGGACAGGGTGTATCGGATACGCAGTATTTT. Residues: CASSLNSGQGVSDTQYF.

This clone was recorded a few times. This CDR3 is CASSAGTATLSPEQYF. DNA for the CDR3: TGTGCCAGCAGCGCGGGGACAGCAACCCTCTCTCCGGAGCAGTACTTC. The chain joins TRBV9 to TRBJ2-7; 7 bases fit TRBD1. The V gene end was trimmed by 3 bases and the J gene end by 7 bases; junction bases not matched to a gene: 16. Germline CDR1 and CDR2: SGDLS and YYNGEE. The CDR3 is 16 amino acids.

V usage is TRBV9 and J usage is TRBJ1-5, with TRBD1 as a possible D gene (6 bases). Per the germline V gene, CDR1 is SGDLS and CDR2 is YYNGEE. V was trimmed by 0 bases and J by 3 bases, leaving 19 bases between them. This CDR3 is 18 amino acids long. For the CDR3, the DNA is TGTGCCAGCAGCGTAGGTATCGGAGGGGGATCCTACAATCAGCCCCAGCATTTT. Amino acids: CASSVGIGGGSYNQPQHF. Supplemented by reference TRBV9 and TRBJ1-5, the full variable domain reads DSGVTQTPKHLITATGQRVTLRCSPRSGDLSVYWYQQSLDQGLQFLIQYYNGEERAKGNILERFSAQQFPDLHSELNLSSLELGDSALYFCASSVGIGGGSYNQPQHFGDGTRLSIL.

This clone was seen just once. Within the sample, other DNA sequences also encode this same CDR3. V and J are TRBV29-1 and TRBJ2-5; the D is unclear. CDR1 SQVTM and CDR2 ANQGSEA come from the germline V gene. The ends were cut back, 3 bases at V and 1 base at J, with 3 bases in the middle. The CDR3 extends over 11 amino acids. This CDR3 reads CSVDPQETQYF. CDR3 DNA: TGCAGCGTTGATCCCCAAGAGACCCAGTACTTC.